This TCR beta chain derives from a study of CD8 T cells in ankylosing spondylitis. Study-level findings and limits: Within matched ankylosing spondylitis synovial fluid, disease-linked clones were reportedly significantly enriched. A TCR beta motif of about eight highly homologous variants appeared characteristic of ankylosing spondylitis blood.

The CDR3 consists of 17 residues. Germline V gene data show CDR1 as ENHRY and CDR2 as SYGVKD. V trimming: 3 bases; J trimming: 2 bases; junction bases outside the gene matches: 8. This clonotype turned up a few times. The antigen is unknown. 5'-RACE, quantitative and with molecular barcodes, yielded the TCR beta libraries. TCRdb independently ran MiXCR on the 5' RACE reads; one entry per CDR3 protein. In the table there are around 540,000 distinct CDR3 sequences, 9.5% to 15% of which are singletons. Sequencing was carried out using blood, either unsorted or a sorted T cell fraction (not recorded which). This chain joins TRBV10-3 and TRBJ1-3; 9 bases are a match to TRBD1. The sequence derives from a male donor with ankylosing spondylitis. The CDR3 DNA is TGTGCCATCAGTGACCCTCAACAGGGGGCGGCTGGAAACACCATATATTTT. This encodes CAISDPQQGAAGNTIYF.